This T cell receptor (beta chain) was identified in a study of blood T cell repertoires in COVID-19. Clones were read by immunoSEQ multiplex PCR, and TCRdb kept only the in-frame ones, dropping some. The sample holds approximately 130,000 clones, around 83% seen once. CDR3 size: 15 residues. Trimming removed 6 bases at V and 5 bases at J, with 16 bases between. Per germline, CDR1 MNHEY and CDR2 SVGAGI. This sequence was found in a man aged 25-45 years who had recovered from COVID-19. The specimen was PBMCs or T cells enriched from blood (not recorded which). The chain joins TRBV6-5 to TRBJ1-4, with D unclear. The CDR3 nucleotides read TGTGCCAGCAGGGGTGCGGCGGGAGGCAATGAAAAACTGTTTTTT. Translating it yields CASRGAAGGNEKLFF.